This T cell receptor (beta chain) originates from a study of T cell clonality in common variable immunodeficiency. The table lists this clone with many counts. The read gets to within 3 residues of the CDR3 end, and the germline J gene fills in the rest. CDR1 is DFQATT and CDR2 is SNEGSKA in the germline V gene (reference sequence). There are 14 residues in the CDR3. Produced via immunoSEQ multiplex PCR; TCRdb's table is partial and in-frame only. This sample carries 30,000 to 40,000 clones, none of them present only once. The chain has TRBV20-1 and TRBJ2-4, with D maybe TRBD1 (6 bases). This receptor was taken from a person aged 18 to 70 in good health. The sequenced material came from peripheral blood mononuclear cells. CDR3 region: CSATGWGSNQPQYF. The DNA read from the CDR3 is TGCAGTGCGACAGGATGGGGTAGCAATCAGCCT.